This T cell receptor beta chain was captured by sequencing in a study of blood T cell repertoires in COVID-19. On the study more broadly: The United States, Italy and Spain were the sources of the acute and convalescent COVID-19 samples. PBMCs, B-cell-depleted T cells, or T cells provided the cDNA or gDNA that made up the material.

CDR1 is ENHRY, CDR2 SYGVKD, per germline. The CDR3 has 12 residues. Between the trimmed V and J ends, which lost 6 bases and 3 bases, there was a span of 8 bases. As processed by the authors: Estimation of nucleated cell counts relied on the amplification of reference gene primers. The table came from immunoSEQ multiplex PCR; TCRdb's copy has only in-frame clones and leaves some out. V and J calls and clone size are copied from that table; D and trimming were computed from the DNA. Of nearly 80,000 clones listed, about 93% are singletons. The sample holds one count of this clone. This chain connects TRBV10-3 to TRBJ1-2; D remains ambiguous. This receptor was obtained from a woman of 80 years or more with acute or convalescent COVID-19. The sample consisted of peripheral blood. The CDR3 spells CAIRASDYGYTF. CDR3 coding DNA: TGTGCCATCAGGGCCTCAGACTATGGCTACACCTTC.